This is a list of T cell receptor beta chains from one sample in a study of shared clonotypes between healthy human individuals. This table comes from immunoSEQ multiplex PCR, and its TCRdb copy is limited to in-frame clones, with some not included. Here the sample spans some 2 million clones, 85% to 95% being singletons. Specimen: naive CD4+ T cells sorted from blood. These receptors all come from a man aged 18 to 30 in good health. Each CDR3 is given with its conserved first and last residue. The order of the fields is V gene, J gene, D gene, clone size, CDR3 protein, CDR3 DNA. The D gene is left open where the match is weak. Part of the rows lack a size; the others show once, few, many or a class for expanded clones.

V: TRBV2
J: TRBJ2-5
D: .
size: .
CDR3: CASSEAQTQYF
DNA: TGTGCCAGCAGTGAAGCACAGACCCAGTACTTC

V: TRBV27
J: TRBJ1-4
D: .
size: .
CDR3: CASTYRALNEKLFF
DNA: TGTGCCAGCACATACCGGGCCCTTAATGAAAAACTGTTTTTT

V: TRBV7-3
J: TRBJ2-5
D: TRBD1
size: .
CDR3: CASSLTGQGIGETQYF
DNA: TGTGCCAGCAGCTTAACGGGACAGGGGATTGGAGAGACCCAGTACTTC

V: TRBV19
J: TRBJ2-7
D: .
size: once
CDR3: CASSMEAGTYEQYF
DNA: TGTGCCAGTAGTATGGAGGCTGGAACCTACGAGCAGTACTTC

V: TRBV7-8
J: TRBJ2-7
D: TRBD2
size: .
CDR3: CASSLAYSTSESYEQYF
DNA: TGTGCCAGCAGCTTAGCGTATTCAACTAGCGAATCCTACGAGCAGTACTTC

V: TRBV18
J: TRBJ1-6
D: .
size: once
CDR3: CASSGGPNSPLHF
DNA: TGTGCCAGCTCAGGGGGCCCTAATTCACCCCTCCACTTT

V: TRBV6-6
J: TRBJ2-6
D: .
size: once
CDR3: CASADGSGANVLTF
DNA: TGTGCCAGCGCCGATGGCAGTGGGGCCAACGTCCTGACTTTC

V: TRBV2
J: TRBJ2-1
D: .
size: once
CDR3: CASNGGTLYNEQFF
DNA: TGTGCCAGCAATGGGGGAACCCTATACAATGAGCAGTTCTTC

V: TRBV5-1
J: TRBJ1-5
D: TRBD1
size: .
CDR3: CASSLGTGVQPQHF
DNA: TGCGCCAGCAGCTTAGGGACAGGGGTTCAGCCCCAGCATTTT

V: TRBV5-1
J: TRBJ1-5
D: .
size: .
CDR3: CASSLEGGRADQPQHF
DNA: TGCGCCAGCAGCTTGGAGGGGGGAAGAGCAGATCAGCCCCAGCATTTT

V: TRBV7-9
J: TRBJ1-1
D: .
size: .
CDR3: CASSLAGAGAFF
DNA: TGTGCCAGCAGCTTAGCAGGGGCGGGAGCTTTCTTT

V: TRBV14
J: TRBJ2-6
D: .
size: .
CDR3: CASSRISGSSPNVLTF
DNA: TGTGCCAGCAGCCGGATCAGCGGTAGTTCGCCCAACGTCCTGACTTTC

V: TRBV5-1
J: TRBJ2-7
D: .
size: .
CDR3: CASRSAELTYEQYF
DNA: TGCGCCAGCAGGTCAGCAGAACTAACCTACGAGCAGTACTTC

V: TRBV27
J: TRBJ2-2
D: .
size: .
CDR3: CASSLSTIGATNTGELFF
DNA: TGTGCCAGCAGTTTATCGACGATTGGGGCGACGAACACCGGGGAGCTGTTTTTT

V: TRBV4-3
J: TRBJ2-1
D: .
size: .
CDR3: CASSQDSGRLGEQFF
DNA: TGCGCCAGCAGCCAAGATTCGGGGCGCCTCGGTGAGCAGTTCTTC

V: TRBV30
J: TRBJ1-5
D: .
size: .
CDR3: CAWSGSLGGGQPQHF
DNA: TGTGCCTGGAGTGGGAGTTTGGGGGGCGGTCAGCCCCAGCATTTT

V: TRBV27
J: TRBJ2-5
D: .
size: .
CDR3: CASSSTSRAQYF
DNA: TGTGCCAGCAGTTCGACCTCGAGGGCCCAGTACTTC

V: TRBV11-3
J: TRBJ2-4
D: TRBD1
size: .
CDR3: CASSAGQGYIQYF
DNA: TGTGCCAGCAGCGCGGGACAGGGCTACATTCAGTACTTC

V: TRBV27
J: TRBJ2-3
D: .
size: .
CDR3: CASSWLFGGSSTDTQYF
DNA: TGTGCCAGCAGTTGGCTGTTCGGGGGATCAAGCACAGATACGCAGTATTTT

V: TRBV11-2
J: TRBJ2-1
D: .
size: .
CDR3: CASTLTRSYNEQFF
DNA: TGTGCCAGCACCCTTACTCGAAGTTACAATGAGCAGTTCTTC